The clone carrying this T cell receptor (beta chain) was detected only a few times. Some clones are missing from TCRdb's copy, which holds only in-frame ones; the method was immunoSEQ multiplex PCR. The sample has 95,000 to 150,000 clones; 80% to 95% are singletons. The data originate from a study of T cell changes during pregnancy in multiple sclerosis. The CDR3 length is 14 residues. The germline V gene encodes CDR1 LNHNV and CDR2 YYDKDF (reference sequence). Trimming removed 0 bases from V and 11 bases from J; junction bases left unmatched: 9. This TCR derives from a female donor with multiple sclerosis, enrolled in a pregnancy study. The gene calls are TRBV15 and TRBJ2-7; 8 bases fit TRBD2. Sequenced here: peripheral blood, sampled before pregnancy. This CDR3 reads CATSRDSDGRAKYF. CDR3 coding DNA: TGTGCCACCAGCAGAGATTCGGACGGGAGGGCCAAGTACTTC.